These 20 T cell receptor beta chains were sequenced from one sample in a study of T cells after posttransplantation cyclophosphamide. TCRdb's copy holds only in-frame clones and misses some; the assay was immunoSEQ multiplex PCR. The repertoire consists of tens of thousands of clones, none detected only once. Specimen: PBMCs. The receptors stem from a woman aged 25 to 45 in good health and a related stem cell transplant donor.

The gene calls are TRBV27 and TRBJ2-3; maybe TRBD2 (5 bases). The V gene's germline CDR1 is MNHEY and CDR2 SMNVEV (reference sequence). Trimming removed 7 bases at V and 8 bases at J, with 10 bases between. CDR3 length: 11 amino acids. CDR3 DNA: TGTGCCAGCACCGAGGGTCGTACGCAGTATTTT. It specifies CASTEGRTQYF.

V gene TRBV11-2 combines with J gene TRBJ2-5; possibly TRBD1 for D (5 bases). The CDR3 is 15 amino acids. Looked up from germline, CDR1 is SGHAT and CDR2 is FQNNGV. Trimming shortened V by 2 bases and J by 1 base, and 11 bases separated the two germline ends. The CDR3 coding sequence is TGTGCCAGCAGCTTACTAAGGGGAATCCAAGAGACCCAGTACTTC. Its translation: CASSLLRGIQETQYF.

V gene TRBV6-5 combines with J gene TRBJ2-3, with 7 bases aligning to TRBD2. V lost 4 bases, J lost 2 bases, and 6 bases stayed unmatched. The CDR3 spans 15 residues. Germline loops: CDR1 MNHEY, CDR2 SVGAGI. The CDR3: CASSWVGGTTDTQYF. Written as DNA, the CDR3 is TGTGCCAGCAGTTGGGTCGGGGGGACCACAGATACGCAGTATTTT.

This clone was recorded a few times. This chain uses TRBV29-1 with TRBJ2-5, with 12 positions matching TRBD2. The CDR3 consists of 19 residues. The junction had 16 bases not matched to a gene; V was cut back by 1 base and J by 4 bases. Germline CDR1 and CDR2: SQVTM and ANQGSEA. The DNA for the CDR3 is TGCAGCGTTGAAGGGCACCCTAGCGGGGGGGTCCTGTGGGGAGAGACCCAGTACTTC. Its protein product is CSVEGHPSGGVLWGETQYF.

This clone has a count of ten or more. V usage is TRBV12-3 or TRBV12-4 and J usage is TRBJ1-2; 8 bases are shared with TRBD1. V gave up 6 bases and J gave up 2 bases; unmatched junction bases: 8. There are 15 residues in the CDR3. The DNA for the CDR3 is TGTGCCAGCAGCCACATCGGACAGGGAAACTATGGCTACACCTTC. Its translation is CASSHIGQGNYGYTF.

At least ten counts were recorded for this clone. The chain combines TRBV7-8 with TRBJ1-1; weak D call: TRBD1 (6 bases). Trimming removed 5 bases at V and 7 bases at J, with 8 bases between. The CDR3 has 11 residues. Germline V gene lookup returns CDR1 SGHVS and CDR2 FQNEAQ. The CDR3 DNA is TGTGCCAGCAGCCCCAGGGGTGAAGCTTTCTTT. Encoded protein: CASSPRGEAFF.

This clone was detected a few times. The rearrangement links TRBV12-3 or TRBV12-4 to TRBJ2-5; 7 bases are shared with TRBD1. The CDR3 contains 13 residues. V was pared by 5 bases and J by 4 bases, with 4 bases of the junction left unmatched. In DNA form, the CDR3 reads TGTGCCAGCAGTCAGGACAGGCGAGAGACCCAGTACTTC. It translates to CASSQDRRETQYF.

This clone occurred many times. The gene calls are TRBV5-1 and TRBJ1-2, with 7 bases aligning to TRBD1. This CDR3 contains 15 residues. With 7 bases clipped from V and 0 bases from J, the junction kept 9 bases outside the gene matches. CDR1 is SGHRS and CDR2 is YFSETQ in the germline V gene. The CDR3 DNA reads TGCGCCAGCCGCCTTACAGGGGCGTCTAACTATGGCTACACCTTC. Protein sequence: CASRLTGASNYGYTF. Based on the CDR3 plus reference TRBV5-1 and TRBJ1-2, the full variable domain is KAGVTQTPRYLIKTRGQQVTLSCSPISGHRSVSWYQQTPGQGLQFLFEYFSETQRNKGNFPGRFSGRQFSNSRSEMNVSTLELGDSALYLCASRLTGASNYGYTFGSGTRLTVV.

This clone was observed many times. The chain carries TRBV19 and TRBJ2-3, with D possibly matching TRBD1 (6 bases). The length of the CDR3 is 15 residues. Germline-derived CDR1 and CDR2 are LNHDA and SQIVND (reference sequence). Deletions cut 5 bases from V and 1 base from J, with 13 bases between. The CDR3 loop is CASSPSGAGTDTQYF. CDR3 DNA sequence: TGTGCCAGTAGTCCCTCAGGGGCGGGCACAGATACGCAGTATTTT.

This clone was recorded a few times. V gene TRBV30 combines with J gene TRBJ2-5; possibly TRBD2 for D (6 bases). The J call may be incorrect, as the DNA end agrees better with TRBJ2-7. CDR1 GTSNPN and CDR2 SVGIG come from the germline V gene (reference sequence). CDR3 length equals 14 residues. The CDR3 bases are TGTGCCTGCTCGCGGGGCCGTCGGAGCGACGAGCAGTACTTC. This gives the protein CACSRGRRSDEQYF.

This clone was picked up many times. The chain has TRBV4-3 and TRBJ2-1, with 10 positions matching TRBD1. The V segment lost 4 bases and the J segment 0 bases; nucleotides outside the gene matches: 0. Germline V gene lookup returns CDR1 LGHNA and CDR2 YSLEER. CDR3 length equals 15 residues. CDR3 bases: TGCGCCAGCAGCCGGGACAGGGGCTCCTACAATGAGCAGTTCTTC. Its protein product is CASSRDRGSYNEQFF.

This clone was seen many times. This chain connects TRBV19 to TRBJ2-2; 8 nucleotides match TRBD2. CDR1 and CDR2 (germline): LNHDA, SQIVND (reference sequence). Unmatched junction bases numbered 9, after V lost 6 bases and J lost 0 bases. The length of the CDR3 is 17 residues. The CDR3 DNA is TGTGCCAGTAGGTTACGGGGGGGCGGATCGAACACCGGGGAGCTGTTTTTT. As protein: CASRLRGGGSNTGELFF.

V gene TRBV4-1 combines with J gene TRBJ1-5; D is possibly TRBD1 (6 bases). V lost 0 bases to trimming and J lost 3 bases, with 15 bases between them. The CDR3 has 17 amino acids. Germline assignment: CDR1 MGHRA and CDR2 YSYEKL. This CDR3 reads CASSQDRKTGNNQPQHF. The CDR3 DNA reads TGCGCCAGCAGCCAAGATCGAAAGACAGGTAACAATCAGCCCCAGCATTTT.

This clone was observed at least ten times. The CDR3 DNA reads as TGTGCCAGCAGCTTATTAGAGGGGCGGCTCAATCAGCCCCAGCATTTT. Its protein is CASSLLEGRLNQPQHF. This sequence joins TRBV7-7 and TRBJ1-5; D is possibly TRBD1 (5 bases). Germline assignment: CDR1 SSHAT and CDR2 FNYEAQ (reference sequence). The V gene lost 2 bases and the J gene lost 3 bases, with 14 bases spanning the gap. This CDR3 is 16 amino acids long.

This clone was recorded many times. The chain carries TRBV7-3 and TRBJ2-2, with 7 bases aligning to TRBD1. The ends lost 3 bases at V and 7 bases at J; junction bases unmatched: 11. CDR3 length: 16 amino acids. CDR1 is SGHTA, CDR2 FQGTGA, per germline. The CDR3 nucleotides are TGTGCCAGCAGCTTCGAACCCGACAGGGCCAACGGGGAGCTGTTTTTT. Protein product: CASSFEPDRANGELFF.

The CDR3 DNA reads TGTGCCAGCAGCTTTGGCCGGGACAGGGGATACAATGAGCAGTTCTTC. Residues: CASSFGRDRGYNEQFF. The V call is TRBV5-4, the J call TRBJ2-1; 10 bases are shared with TRBD1. This CDR3 contains 16 residues. The ends lost 2 bases at V and 4 bases at J; junction bases unmatched: 6. In germline, CDR1 is SGHNT, CDR2 YYREEE (reference sequence).

The chain carries TRBV29-1 and TRBJ2-3; the D gene could be TRBD1 or TRBD2 (5 bases each). Germline CDR1 is SQVTM and CDR2 is ANQGSEA. The ends were cut back, 4 bases at V and 3 bases at J, with 11 bases in the middle. This CDR3 is 13 amino acids long. CDR3 protein: CSVGAGSTDTQYF. The DNA of the CDR3 is TGCAGCGTTGGAGCAGGGAGTACAGATACGCAGTATTTT.

CDR3 sequence reads: CASSAGQGAFNQPQHF. Here the CDR3 DNA reads TGTGCCAGCAGTGCCGGACAGGGGGCCTTCAATCAGCCCCAGCATTTT. The chain uses TRBV9 and TRBJ1-5; 11 bases are shared with TRBD1. V gave up 5 bases and J gave up 3 bases; unmatched junction bases: 7. Per the germline V gene, CDR1 is SGDLS and CDR2 is YYNGEE. The length of the CDR3 is 16 residues. Full variable domain (remainder filled in from reference TRBV9 and TRBJ1-5): DSGVTQTPKHLITATGQRVTLRCSPRSGDLSVYWYQQSLDQGLQFLIQYYNGEERAKGNILERFSAQQFPDLHSELNLSSLELGDSALYFCASSAGQGAFNQPQHFGDGTRLSIL.

This clone was recorded a few times. The chain links TRBV19 to TRBJ1-2; 7 bases are shared with TRBD1. The CDR3 length is 15 residues. Germline V gene sequence: CDR1 LNHDA, CDR2 SQIVND (reference sequence). V lost 5 bases, J lost 3 bases, and 9 bases stayed unmatched. The CDR3 DNA is TGTGCCAGTAGTTTTGGGACAGCCAGCGACTATGGCTACACCTTC. Its translation: CASSFGTASDYGYTF.

This clone was seen repeatedly, ten times or more. V usage is TRBV5-5 and J usage is TRBJ1-3, with 7 bases that match TRBD1. This CDR3 is 15 amino acids long. CDR1 and CDR2 from the germline V gene are SGHKS and YYEKEE (reference sequence). With V trimmed by 6 bases and J by 0 bases, 6 bases remained unmatched. CDR3 nucleotides: TGTGCCAGCACGATAAACAGGGGCTCTGGAAACACCATATATTTT. It encodes CASTINRGSGNTIYF.